This TCR beta chain was sequenced for a study of PD-L1 blockade in urothelial cancer. Remarks on this clone: No antigen is known for it.

Study conclusions and caveats: Tumor-associated clones in the blood of durable-benefit patients grew more at 3 weeks.

CDR1 and CDR2 (germline): SGHTA, FQGNSA. This CDR3 comprises 16 residues. Trimming took 5 bases from V and 0 from J; bases not matched to a gene: 5. The time point is: peripheral blood 6 weeks after treatment start. Each patient gave between 1 and 8 samples of peripheral blood mononuclear cells, which were collected pretreatment and during treatment. Using immunoSEQ multiplex PCR, the repertoire was profiled, and TCRdb retains in-frame clones only, with some absent. This sample yields around 45,000 clones, of which about four fifths are seen a single time; around 16% belongs to the top ten. The chain is built from TRBV7-2 and TRBJ1-4, with 8 bases identical to TRBD1. The material was PBMCs, obtained around atezolizumab (anti-PD-L1) treatment. The TCR sequence derives from a man in his 60s with urothelial cancer. This CDR3 is CASSRDRGATNEKLFF. The CDR3 nucleotides read TGTGCCAGCAGCCGAGACAGGGGTGCAACTAATGAAAAACTGTTTTTT.